These 8 T cell receptor beta chains came from one sample sequenced in a study of early T cells in non-severe SARS-CoV-2 infection. Using its own MiXCR run on the 5' RACE reads, TCRdb lists one record per CDR3 protein. Among about 80,000 distinct CDR3 sequences, 9% to 14% were seen once, and the ten largest hold 2.6%. The specimen sequenced was whole blood. These receptors were collected from an adult who was a healthcare worker with PCR-confirmed SARS-CoV-2 infection or an uninfected control (not recorded which).

This clonotype came up many times. This rearrangement joins TRBV3-1 to TRBJ2-5; D not certain. The germline V gene encodes CDR1 LGHDT and CDR2 YNNKEL (reference sequence). V was trimmed by 1 base and J by 5 bases, leaving 14 bases between them. The CDR3 is 15 amino acids. The CDR3 reads CASSQATVARETQYF. In nucleotides, the CDR3 is TGTGCCAGCAGCCAAGCCACAGTCGCCAGGGAGACCCAGTACTTC.

This chain connects TRBV5-5 to TRBJ2-5; D is ambiguous. CDR1 is SGHKS, CDR2 YYEKEE, per germline (reference sequence). Deletions cut 3 bases from V and 1 base from J, with 10 bases between. The CDR3 runs to 14 residues. The CDR3 spells CASSSGGSQETQYF. The CDR3 DNA is TGTGCCAGCAGCTCTGGTGGCAGCCAAGAGACCCAGTACTTC.

This chain links TRBV20-1 with TRBJ2-4; D not resolved. V was cut by 0 bases and J by 3 bases, with 12 bases left in between. The length of the CDR3 is 15 residues. Germline values: CDR1 DFQATT, CDR2 SNEGSKA (reference sequence). The CDR3 nucleotides are TGCAGTGCTAGAGACCTCTCCCTAGTCAAAAACATTCAGTACTTC. This encodes CSARDLSLVKNIQYF.

The chain employs TRBV23-1 and TRBJ2-2; 10 bases are a match to TRBD1. TRBV23-1 is noted as an ORF with a role that remains uncertain. The CDR3 has 17 residues. V was pared by 0 bases and J by 1 base, with 2 bases of the junction left unmatched. The CDR3 DNA reads as TGCGCCAGCAGTCAATCAGGGGACAGGGGGAACACCGGGGAGCTGTTTTTT. Amino acids: CASSQSGDRGNTGELFF.

This clonotype showed up just a few times. This sequence joins TRBV6-5 and TRBJ2-3; the match to TRBD2 covers 11 bases. V trimming: 3 bases; J trimming: 6 bases; junction bases outside the gene matches: 8. CDR3 length: 16 residues. The germline CDR1 and CDR2 sequences are MNHEY and SVGAGI. The CDR3 sequence is CASSYQVAGGPDTQYF. The CDR3 coding sequence is TGTGCCAGCAGTTATCAGGTAGCGGGAGGGCCGGATACGCAGTATTTT.

This clonotype was detected only a few times. This chain connects TRBV5-6 to TRBJ2-2; D remains unclear. V lost 0 bases and J lost 7, with 7 bases in between. This CDR3 spans 13 amino acids. Germline lookup yields CDR1 SGHDT and CDR2 YYEEEE. CDR3: CASSLDGFGELFF. DNA for the CDR3: TGTGCCAGCAGCTTGGACGGATTCGGGGAGCTGTTTTTT.

This chain links TRBV28 with TRBJ1-1, with D possibly being TRBD1 (6 bases). Germline values: CDR1 MDHEN, CDR2 SYDVKM. The CDR3 contains 14 residues. V lost 2 bases to trimming and J lost 7 bases, with 14 bases between them. The CDR3 protein is CASSLTGTRYEAFF. CDR3 in DNA: TGTGCCAGCAGTTTAACCGGGACACGTTATGAAGCTTTCTTT.

This clonotype was detected many times. The chain has TRBV4-2 and TRBJ2-1, with D hard to call. Germline V gene sequence: CDR1 LGHNA, CDR2 YNFKEQ. Trimming cost V 1 base and J 12 bases, with 7 bases left between them. The CDR3 length is 11 residues. The CDR3 DNA reads TGTGCCAGCAGCCAAGGAGGCGGGCAGTTCTTC. Protein product: CASSQGGGQFF.